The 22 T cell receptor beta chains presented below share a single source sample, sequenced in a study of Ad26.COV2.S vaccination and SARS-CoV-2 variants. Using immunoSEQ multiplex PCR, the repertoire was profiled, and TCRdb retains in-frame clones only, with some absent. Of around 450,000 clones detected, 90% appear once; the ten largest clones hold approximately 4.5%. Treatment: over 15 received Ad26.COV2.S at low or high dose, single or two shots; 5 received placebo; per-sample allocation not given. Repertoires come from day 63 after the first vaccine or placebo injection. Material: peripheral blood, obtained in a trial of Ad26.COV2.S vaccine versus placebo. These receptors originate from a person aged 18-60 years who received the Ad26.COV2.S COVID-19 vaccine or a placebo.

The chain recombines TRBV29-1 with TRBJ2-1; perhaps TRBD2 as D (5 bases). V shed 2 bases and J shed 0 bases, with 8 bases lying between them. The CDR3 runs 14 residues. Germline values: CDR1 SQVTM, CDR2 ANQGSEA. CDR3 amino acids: CSVERRSSYNEQFF. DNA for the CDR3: TGCAGCGTTGAAAGGAGGTCCTCCTACAATGAGCAGTTCTTC.

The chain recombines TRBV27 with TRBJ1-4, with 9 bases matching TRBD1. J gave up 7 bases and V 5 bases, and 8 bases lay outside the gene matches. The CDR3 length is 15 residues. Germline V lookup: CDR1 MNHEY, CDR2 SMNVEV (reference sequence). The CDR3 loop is CASSPRTGASEKLFF. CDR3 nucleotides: TGTGCCAGCAGTCCCCGGACAGGGGCGAGTGAAAAACTGTTTTTT.

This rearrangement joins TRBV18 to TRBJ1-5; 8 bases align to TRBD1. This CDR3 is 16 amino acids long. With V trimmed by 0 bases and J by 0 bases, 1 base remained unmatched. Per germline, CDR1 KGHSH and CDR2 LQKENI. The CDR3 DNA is TGTGCCAGCTCACCACCACAGGGGGTTAGCAATCAGCCCCAGCATTTT. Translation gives CASSPPQGVSNQPQHF.

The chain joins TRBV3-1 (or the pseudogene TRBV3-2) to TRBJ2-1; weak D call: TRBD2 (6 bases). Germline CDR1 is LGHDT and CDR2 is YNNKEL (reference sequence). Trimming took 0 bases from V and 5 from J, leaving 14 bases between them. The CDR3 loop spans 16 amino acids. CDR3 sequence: CASSQDGDWTHNEQFF. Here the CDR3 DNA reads TGTGCCAGCAGCCAAGATGGGGACTGGACTCACAATGAGCAGTTCTTC.

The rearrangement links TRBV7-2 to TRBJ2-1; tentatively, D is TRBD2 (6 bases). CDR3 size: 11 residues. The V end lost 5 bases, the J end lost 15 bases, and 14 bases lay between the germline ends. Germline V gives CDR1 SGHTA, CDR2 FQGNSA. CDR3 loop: CASSLRERWFF. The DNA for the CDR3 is TGTGCCAGCAGCCTCCGGGAGAGGTGGTTCTTC.

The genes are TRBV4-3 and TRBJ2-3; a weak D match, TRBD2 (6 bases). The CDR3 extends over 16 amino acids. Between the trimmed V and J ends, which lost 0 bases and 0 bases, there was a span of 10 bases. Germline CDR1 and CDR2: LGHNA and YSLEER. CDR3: CASSQEWGLSTDTQYF. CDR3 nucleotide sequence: TGCGCCAGCAGCCAAGAATGGGGACTGAGCACAGATACGCAGTATTTT.

The CDR3 region has the DNA TGTGCCAGCAGGGCGGACCGCAACTCCTACGAGCAGTACTTC. Translating it yields CASRADRNSYEQYF. The V call is TRBV2, the J call TRBJ2-7; D is undetermined. V was cut by 6 bases and J by 0 bases, with 12 bases left in between. Germline V gene lookup returns CDR1 SNHLY and CDR2 FYNNEI. The CDR3 spans 14 residues.

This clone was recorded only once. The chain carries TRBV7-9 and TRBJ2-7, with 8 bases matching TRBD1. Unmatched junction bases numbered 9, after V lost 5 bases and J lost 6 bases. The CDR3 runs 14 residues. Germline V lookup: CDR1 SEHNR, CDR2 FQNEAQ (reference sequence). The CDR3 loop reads CASSPKDRDSEQYF. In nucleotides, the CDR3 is TGTGCCAGCAGCCCAAAGGACAGGGACAGCGAGCAGTACTTC.

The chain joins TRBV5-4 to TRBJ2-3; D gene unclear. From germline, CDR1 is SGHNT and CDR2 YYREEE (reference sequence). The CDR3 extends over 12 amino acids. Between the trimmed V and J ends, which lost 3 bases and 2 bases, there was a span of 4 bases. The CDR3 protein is CASSSFTDTQYF. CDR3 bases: TGTGCCAGCAGCTCTTTCACAGATACGCAGTATTTT.

Here the CDR3 reads CASSENLAGGLANTGELFF. CDR3 in DNA: TGTGCCAGCAGTGAAAATCTAGCGGGAGGGCTGGCGAACACCGGGGAGCTGTTTTTT. V and J are TRBV6-1 and TRBJ2-2, with 12 bases identical to TRBD2. The germline V gene encodes CDR1 MNHNS and CDR2 SASEGT. CDR3 length equals 19 residues. The V segment lost 2 bases and the J segment 0 bases; nucleotides outside the gene matches: 7.

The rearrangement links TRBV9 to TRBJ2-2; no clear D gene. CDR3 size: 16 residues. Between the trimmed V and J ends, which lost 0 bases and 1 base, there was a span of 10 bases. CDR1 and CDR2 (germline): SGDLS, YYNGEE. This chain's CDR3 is CASSVELVGNTGELFF. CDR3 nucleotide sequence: TGTGCCAGCAGCGTAGAGCTGGTTGGGAACACCGGGGAGCTGTTTTTT. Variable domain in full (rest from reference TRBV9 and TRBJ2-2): DSGVTQTPKHLITATGQRVTLRCSPRSGDLSVYWYQQSLDQGLQFLIQYYNGEERAKGNILERFSAQQFPDLHSELNLSSLELGDSALYFCASSVELVGNTGELFFGEGSRLTVL.

The CDR3 nucleotides read TGTGCCAGCAGTTTTATAGTGGGACAGGGCTATTCACCCCTCCACTTT. As protein: CASSFIVGQGYSPLHF. This chain uses TRBV27 with TRBJ1-6; 9 bases match TRBD1. The V gene end was trimmed by 3 bases and the J gene end by 8 bases; junction bases not matched to a gene: 8. CDR3 length: 16 residues. CDR1 MNHEY and CDR2 SMNVEV come from the germline V gene (reference sequence).

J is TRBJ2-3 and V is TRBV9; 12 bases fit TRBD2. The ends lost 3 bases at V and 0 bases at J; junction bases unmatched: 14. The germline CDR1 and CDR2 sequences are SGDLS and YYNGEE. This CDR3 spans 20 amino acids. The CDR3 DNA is TGTGCCAGCAGCGCCGAACTCCTAGCGGGAGGGCCGTTGAGCACAGATACGCAGTATTTT. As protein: CASSAELLAGGPLSTDTQYF.

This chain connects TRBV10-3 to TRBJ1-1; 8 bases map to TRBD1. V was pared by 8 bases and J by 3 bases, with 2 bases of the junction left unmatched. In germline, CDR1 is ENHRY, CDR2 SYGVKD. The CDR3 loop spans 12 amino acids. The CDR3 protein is CAIQGAHTEAFF. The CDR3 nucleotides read TGTGCCATCCAGGGGGCGCACACTGAAGCTTTCTTT.

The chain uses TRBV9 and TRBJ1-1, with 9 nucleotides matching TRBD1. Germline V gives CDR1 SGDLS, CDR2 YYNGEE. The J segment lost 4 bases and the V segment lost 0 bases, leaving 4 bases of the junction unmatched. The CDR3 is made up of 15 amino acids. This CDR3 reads CASSVDGTGSTEAFF. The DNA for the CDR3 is TGTGCCAGCAGCGTAGACGGGACAGGGAGCACTGAAGCTTTCTTT. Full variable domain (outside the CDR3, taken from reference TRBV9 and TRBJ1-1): DSGVTQTPKHLITATGQRVTLRCSPRSGDLSVYWYQQSLDQGLQFLIQYYNGEERAKGNILERFSAQQFPDLHSELNLSSLELGDSALYFCASSVDGTGSTEAFFGQGTRLTVV.

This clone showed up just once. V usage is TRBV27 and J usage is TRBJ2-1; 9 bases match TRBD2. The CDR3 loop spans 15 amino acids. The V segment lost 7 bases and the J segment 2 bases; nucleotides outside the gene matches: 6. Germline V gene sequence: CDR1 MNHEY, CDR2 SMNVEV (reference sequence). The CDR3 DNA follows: TGTGCCAGCACCCCGACTAGCGGTGCCTACAATGAGCAGTTCTTC. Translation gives CASTPTSGAYNEQFF.

In DNA, the CDR3 is TGTGCCAGCAGGGGGACAGAATTTAACAATGAGCAGTTCTTC. Protein: CASRGTEFNNEQFF. J is TRBJ2-1 and V is TRBV2; TRBD1 matches at 7 bases. The germline V gene encodes CDR1 SNHLY and CDR2 FYNNEI. The length of the CDR3 is 14 residues. J lost 5 bases, V lost 6 bases, and 7 bases had no gene match.

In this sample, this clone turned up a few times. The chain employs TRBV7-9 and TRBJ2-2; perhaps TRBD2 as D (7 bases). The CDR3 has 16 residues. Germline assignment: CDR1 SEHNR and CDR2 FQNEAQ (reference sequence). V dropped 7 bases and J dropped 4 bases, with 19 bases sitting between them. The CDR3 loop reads CASILPRGRRTGELFF. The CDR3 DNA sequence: TGTGCCAGCATCCTCCCGCGGGGGCGCCGCACCGGGGAGCTGTTTTTT. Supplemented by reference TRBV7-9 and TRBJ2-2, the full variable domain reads DTGVSQNPRHKITKRGQNVTFRCDPISEHNRLYWYRQTLGQGPEFLTYFQNEAQLEKSRLLSDRFSAERPKGSFSTLEIQRTEQGDSAMYLCASILPRGRRTGELFFGEGSRLTVL.

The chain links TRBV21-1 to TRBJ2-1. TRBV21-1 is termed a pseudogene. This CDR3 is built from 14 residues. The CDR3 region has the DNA TGTGCCAGCAGCAACGAAGTGGGCTACAATGAGCAGTTCTTC. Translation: CASSNEVGYNEQFF.

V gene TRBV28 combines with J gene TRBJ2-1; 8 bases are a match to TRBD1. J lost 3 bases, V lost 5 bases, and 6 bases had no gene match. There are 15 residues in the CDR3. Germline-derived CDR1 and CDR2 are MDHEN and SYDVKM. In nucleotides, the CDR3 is TGTGCCAGCAGTCCCCGACAGGGGAGCTACAATGAGCAGTTCTTC. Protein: CASSPRQGSYNEQFF.

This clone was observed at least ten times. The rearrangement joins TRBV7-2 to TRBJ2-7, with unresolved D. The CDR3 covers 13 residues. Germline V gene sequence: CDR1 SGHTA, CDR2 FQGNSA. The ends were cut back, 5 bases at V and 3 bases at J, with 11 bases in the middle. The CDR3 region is CASSPGPNYEQYF. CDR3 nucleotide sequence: TGTGCCAGCAGCCCCGGGCCTAACTACGAGCAGTACTTC.

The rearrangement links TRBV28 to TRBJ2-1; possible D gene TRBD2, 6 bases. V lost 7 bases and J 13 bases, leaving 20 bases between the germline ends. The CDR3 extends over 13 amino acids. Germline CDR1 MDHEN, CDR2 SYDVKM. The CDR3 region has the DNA TGTGCCAGCAACTGGGTCGTTGGGAGGCATCAGTTCTTC. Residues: CASNWVVGRHQFF.